This T cell receptor beta chain derives from a study of tumor-infiltrating lymphocytes in primary liver carcinoma. With a constant-region primer, TCR beta cDNA was made from around 520 ng of total RNA. Researchers made the TCR beta libraries by running three nested multiplex PCR rounds with slightly modified ARM-PCR. The first two PCR rounds, approximately 10 cycles each, used TRBV1-TRBV30 forward primers and a C-beta reverse primer. Using its own MiXCR run on the multiplex PCR reads, TCRdb lists one record per CDR3 protein. Among 100,000 or so distinct CDR3 sequences listed, roughly 80% were seen once. The table lists this clonotype with a count of one. One junction end disagrees with the germline gene, perhaps due to a read error. Germline V gene lookup returns CDR1 SGHAT and CDR2 FQDESV (reference sequence). The CDR3 sequence is 13 residues long. Unsorted bulk tissue (about 18-32 mg) underwent RNA and DNA co-extraction.

The chain joins TRBV11-1 to TRBJ1-6, with D perhaps TRBD1 (5 bases). The sample comprised liver tumor tissue from sampling region 3. This sample's subset: tumor region T3, left-lateral pole. The sequence was collected from a man aged 35-49 years with primary liver carcinoma and hepatitis B virus infection. DNA for the CDR3: TGTGCCAGGAGCCGGACACCGGTTTCACCCCTCCGCTTT. Translating gives CARSRTPVSPLRF.